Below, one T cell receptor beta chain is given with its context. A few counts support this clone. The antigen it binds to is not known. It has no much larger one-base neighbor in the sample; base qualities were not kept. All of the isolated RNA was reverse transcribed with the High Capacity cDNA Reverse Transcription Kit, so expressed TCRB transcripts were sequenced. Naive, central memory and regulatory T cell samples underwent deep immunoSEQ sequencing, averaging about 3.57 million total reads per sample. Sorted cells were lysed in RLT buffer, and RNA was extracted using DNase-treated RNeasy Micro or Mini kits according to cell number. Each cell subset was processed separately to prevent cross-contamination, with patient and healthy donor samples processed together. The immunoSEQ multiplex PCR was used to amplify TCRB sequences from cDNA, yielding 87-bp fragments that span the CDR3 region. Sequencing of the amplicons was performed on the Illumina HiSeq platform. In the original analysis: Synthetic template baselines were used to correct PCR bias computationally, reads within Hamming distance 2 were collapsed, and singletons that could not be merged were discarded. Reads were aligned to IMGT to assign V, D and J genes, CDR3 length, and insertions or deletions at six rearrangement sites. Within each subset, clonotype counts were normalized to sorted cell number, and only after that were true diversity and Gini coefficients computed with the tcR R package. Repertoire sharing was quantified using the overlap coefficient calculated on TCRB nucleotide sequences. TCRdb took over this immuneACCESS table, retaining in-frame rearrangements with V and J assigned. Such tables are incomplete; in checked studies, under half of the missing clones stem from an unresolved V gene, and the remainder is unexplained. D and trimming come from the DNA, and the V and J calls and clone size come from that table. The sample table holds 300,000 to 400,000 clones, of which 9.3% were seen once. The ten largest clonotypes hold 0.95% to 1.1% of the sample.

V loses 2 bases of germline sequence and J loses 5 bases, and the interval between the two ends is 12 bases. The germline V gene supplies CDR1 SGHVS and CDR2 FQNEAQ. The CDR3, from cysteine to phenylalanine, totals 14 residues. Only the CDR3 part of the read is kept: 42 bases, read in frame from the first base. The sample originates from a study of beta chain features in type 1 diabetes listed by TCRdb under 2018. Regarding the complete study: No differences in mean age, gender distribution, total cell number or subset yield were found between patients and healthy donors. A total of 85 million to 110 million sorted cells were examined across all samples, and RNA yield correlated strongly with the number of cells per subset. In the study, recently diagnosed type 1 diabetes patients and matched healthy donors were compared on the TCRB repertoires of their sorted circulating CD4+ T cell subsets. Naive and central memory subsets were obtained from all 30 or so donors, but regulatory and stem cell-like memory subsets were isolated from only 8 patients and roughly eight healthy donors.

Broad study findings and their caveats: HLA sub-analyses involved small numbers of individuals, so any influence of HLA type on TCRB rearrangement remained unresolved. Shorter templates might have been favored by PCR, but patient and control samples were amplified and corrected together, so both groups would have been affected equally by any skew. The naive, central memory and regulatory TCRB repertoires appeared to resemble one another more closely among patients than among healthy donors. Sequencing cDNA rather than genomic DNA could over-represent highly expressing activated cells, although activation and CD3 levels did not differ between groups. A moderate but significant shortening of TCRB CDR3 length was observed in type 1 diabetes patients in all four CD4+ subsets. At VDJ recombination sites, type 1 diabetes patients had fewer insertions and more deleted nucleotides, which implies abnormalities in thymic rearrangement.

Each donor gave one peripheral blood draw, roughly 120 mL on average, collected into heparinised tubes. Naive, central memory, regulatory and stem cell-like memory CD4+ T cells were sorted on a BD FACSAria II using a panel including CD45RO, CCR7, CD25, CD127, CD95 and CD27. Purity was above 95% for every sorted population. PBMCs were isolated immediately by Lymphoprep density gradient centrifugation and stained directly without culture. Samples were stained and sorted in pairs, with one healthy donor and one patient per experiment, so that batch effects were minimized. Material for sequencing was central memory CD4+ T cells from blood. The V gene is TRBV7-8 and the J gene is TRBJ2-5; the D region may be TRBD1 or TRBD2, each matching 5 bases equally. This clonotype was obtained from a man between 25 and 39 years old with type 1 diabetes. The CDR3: CASSLSRGGETQYF. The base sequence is TGTGCCAGCAGCTTAAGTAGGGGCGGGGAGACCCAGTACTTC. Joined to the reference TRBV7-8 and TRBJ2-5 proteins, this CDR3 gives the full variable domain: GAGVSQSPRYKVAKRGQDVALRCDPISGHVSLFWYQQALGQGPEFLTYFQNEAQLDKSGLPSDRFFAERPEGSVSTLKIQRTQQEDSAVYLCASSLSRGGETQYFGPGTRLLVL.